Following are 10 T cell receptor beta chains from one sample sequenced in a study of T-cell reconstitution after alpha-beta-depleted transplantation in children. Preparation of the TCRbeta library used unique molecular identifiers. From the PCR reads, TCRdb called clonotypes with MiXCR, one entry per CDR3 protein. Of more than 400,000 distinct CDR3 sequences detected, approximately 10% appear once; the ten largest clones hold about 14%. The sample was PBMCs, mostly from graft donor cells, taken 180 days after TCRalphabeta/CD19-depleted stem cell transplant. These receptors all stem from a female patient aged 2 to 10 who had a stem cell transplant for aplastic anemia, so the T cells may come from the graft donor.

In its sample, this clonotype was seen many times. The gene calls are TRBV7-2 and TRBJ1-5; no clear D gene. Germline V gene sequence: CDR1 SGHTA, CDR2 FQGNSA. The CDR3 loop spans 15 amino acids. V was cut by 2 bases and J by 5 bases, with 13 bases left in between. CDR3 sequence (DNA): TGTGCCAGCAGCTTAACGGCAGGAATTCATCAGCCCCAGCATTTT. It codes for CASSLTAGIHQPQHF.

This clonotype was seen a few times. The chain carries TRBV25-1 and TRBJ1-5, with D hard to call. Between the trimmed V and J ends, which lost 3 bases and 4 bases, there was a span of 4 bases. The CDR3 is 12 amino acids. Germline V gene lookup returns CDR1 MGHDK and CDR2 SYGVNS. The CDR3 reads CASSDFNQPQHF. The CDR3 DNA is TGTGCCAGCAGTGATTTTAATCAGCCCCAGCATTTT.

This clonotype was observed a few times. The chain couples TRBV20-1 to TRBJ1-5, with D hard to call. This CDR3 spans 10 amino acids. Germline assignment: CDR1 DFQATT and CDR2 SNEGSKA (reference sequence). Between the trimmed V and J ends, which lost 5 bases and 4 bases, there was a span of 3 bases. CDR3 residues: CSASNQPQHF. CDR3 DNA: TGCAGTGCTTCTAATCAGCCCCAGCATTTT.

This clonotype was picked up a small number of times. The chain has TRBV5-1 and TRBJ2-7; D is undetermined. Germline CDR1 SGHRS, CDR2 YFSETQ. This CDR3 contains 15 residues. V was trimmed by 0 bases and J by 0 bases, leaving 10 bases between them. Here the CDR3 DNA reads TGCGCCAGCAGCTTGGAGCCGGTTCGCTCCTACGAGCAGTACTTC. Its translation is CASSLEPVRSYEQYF.

This clonotype turned up a few times. The chain carries TRBV6-2 or TRBV6-3 and TRBJ2-4; D is ambiguous. With 8 bases removed from V and 0 bases from J, the gap between germline ends came to 11 bases. The CDR3 is 14 residues long. The germline V gene has CDR1 MNHEY and CDR2 SVGEGT. This CDR3 is CASGYQIAKNIQYF. The CDR3 DNA follows: TGTGCCAGCGGGTATCAGATAGCCAAAAACATTCAGTACTTC.

This clonotype was found a few times. V and J are TRBV28 and TRBJ2-7, with 9 bases that match TRBD1. Germline CDR1 is MDHEN and CDR2 is SYDVKM. V shed 6 bases and J 3 bases; nucleotides not matched to a gene: 9. The CDR3 consists of 15 residues. In nucleotides, the CDR3 is TGTGCCAGCAGCCTATCACAGGGGGCGCGCTACGAGCAGTACTTC. This codes for CASSLSQGARYEQYF. Full variable domain (remainder filled in from reference TRBV28 and TRBJ2-7): DVKVTQSSRYLVKRTGEKVFLECVQDMDHENMFWYRQDPGLGLRLIYFSYDVKMKEKGDIPEGYSVSREKKERFSLILESASTNQTSMYLCASSLSQGARYEQYFGPGTRLTVT.

This clonotype was seen repeatedly, ten times or more. The chain combines TRBV12-3 or TRBV12-4 with TRBJ2-5; D may match TRBD1 or TRBD2 (6 bases each). This CDR3 has 13 residues. The V gene lost 2 bases and the J gene lost 6 bases, with 10 bases spanning the gap. In DNA, the CDR3 is TGTGCCAGCAGTTTACAGGGGAGGAAGACCCAGTACTTC. Amino acids: CASSLQGRKTQYF.

The gene calls are TRBV6-2 or TRBV6-3 and TRBJ1-2; 10 bases map to TRBD1. Germline CDR1 and CDR2: MNHEY and SVGEGT. Unmatched junction bases numbered 17, after V lost 5 bases and J lost 8 bases. The CDR3 consists of 17 residues. The CDR3 is CASSRNRDRGRKRGYTF. The CDR3 DNA sequence: TGTGCCAGCAGTCGCAACCGGGACAGGGGACGAAAACGGGGCTACACCTTC.

Only a few counts were recorded for this clonotype. The chain has TRBV20-1 and TRBJ2-1; no definite D call. There are 11 residues in the CDR3. Per germline, CDR1 DFQATT and CDR2 SNEGSKA (reference sequence). The ends were cut back, 5 bases at V and 10 bases at J, with 12 bases in the middle. CDR3 coding DNA: TGCAGTGCTCCATCCGTTCGGGAGCAGTTCTTC. This translates into CSAPSVREQFF.

This clonotype has a count of ten or more. V usage is TRBV12-3 or TRBV12-4 and J usage is TRBJ2-1, with D possibly matching TRBD2 (6 bases). The CDR3 is made up of 14 amino acids. Trimming took off 6 bases at V and 10 bases at J, with 19 bases between the two ends. CDR3 sequence: CASREVAAMREQFF. CDR3 DNA sequence: TGTGCCAGCAGGGAGGTAGCGGCAATGAGAGAGCAGTTCTTC.